One TCR beta chain is described in this entry. The antigen remains undetermined. The data belong to a study of T cell responses to AZD1222 COVID-19 vaccine. Assay: immunoSEQ multiplex PCR; the TCRdb copy retains only in-frame clones and omits some. This table holds about 150,000 clones, more than 75% found once. This CDR3 region has 20 residues. Germline CDR1 and CDR2: SGHRS and YFSETQ. V lost 0 bases to trimming and J lost 8 bases; unmatched junction nucleotides: 19. Study-wide results and caveats: Samples come after the peak T cell response, not at day 14. Donors were chiefly white British, with a greater number of females, and clonal diversity was perhaps underestimated.

The source material was peripheral blood, sampled 28 days after the second AZD1222 dose. This chain joins TRBV5-1 and TRBJ2-2, with 10 bases that match TRBD2. This TCR came from an adult who received the AZD1222 COVID-19 vaccine. CDR3 amino acids: CASSLARGLLAGILGGELFF. The DNA for the CDR3 is TGCGCCAGCAGCTTGGCCCGCGGGCTACTAGCGGGAATCCTAGGTGGGGAGCTGTTTTTT.